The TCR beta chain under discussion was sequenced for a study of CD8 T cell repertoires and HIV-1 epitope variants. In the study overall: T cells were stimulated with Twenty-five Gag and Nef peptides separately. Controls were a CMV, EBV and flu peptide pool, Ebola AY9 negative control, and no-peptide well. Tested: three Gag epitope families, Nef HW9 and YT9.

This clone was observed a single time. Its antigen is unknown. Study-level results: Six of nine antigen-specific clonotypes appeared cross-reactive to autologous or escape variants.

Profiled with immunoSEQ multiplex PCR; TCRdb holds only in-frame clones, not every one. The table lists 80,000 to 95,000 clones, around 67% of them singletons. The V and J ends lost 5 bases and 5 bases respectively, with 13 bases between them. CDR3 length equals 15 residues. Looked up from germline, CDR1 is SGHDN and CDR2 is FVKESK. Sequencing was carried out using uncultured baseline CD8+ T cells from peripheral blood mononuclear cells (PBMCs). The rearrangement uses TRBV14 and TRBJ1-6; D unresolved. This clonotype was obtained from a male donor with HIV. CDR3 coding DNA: TGTGCCAGCAGCGTGGCTCGGGGAAATAATTCACCCCTCCACTTT. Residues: CASSVARGNNSPLHF.